The sample holds many counts of the clone carrying this T cell receptor (beta chain). Antigen specificity is unknown. This CDR3 contains 16 residues. Germline V lookup: CDR1 SGHDT, CDR2 YYEEEE. Trimming stripped 2 bases from V and 2 bases from J, with 15 bases between. The sample belongs to a study of identical twins. Overall study findings and caveats: Monozygotic twins shared more out-of-frame TCR alpha than recombination models predicted.

Via MiXCR, TCRdb re-called the 5' RACE reads, giving one row per CDR3 protein. The sample records 250,000 to 300,000 distinct CDR3 sequences, nearly 9.5% being singletons. These same records also appear under a second study, on yellow fever vaccine responses in identical twins. That report notes: Vaccine T cell responses of twins reportedly seemed partly convergent and partly personalized.

The chain uses TRBV5-6 and TRBJ2-3; D is perhaps TRBD2 (5 bases). This TCR was sampled from a woman aged 18-30 years in good health. The sequenced material came from CD8+ T cells sorted from blood. CDR3 in DNA: TGTGCCAGCAGCTTAGGTCAAGCGGCCTTCACAGATACGCAGTATTTT. Its translation: CASSLGQAAFTDTQYF.